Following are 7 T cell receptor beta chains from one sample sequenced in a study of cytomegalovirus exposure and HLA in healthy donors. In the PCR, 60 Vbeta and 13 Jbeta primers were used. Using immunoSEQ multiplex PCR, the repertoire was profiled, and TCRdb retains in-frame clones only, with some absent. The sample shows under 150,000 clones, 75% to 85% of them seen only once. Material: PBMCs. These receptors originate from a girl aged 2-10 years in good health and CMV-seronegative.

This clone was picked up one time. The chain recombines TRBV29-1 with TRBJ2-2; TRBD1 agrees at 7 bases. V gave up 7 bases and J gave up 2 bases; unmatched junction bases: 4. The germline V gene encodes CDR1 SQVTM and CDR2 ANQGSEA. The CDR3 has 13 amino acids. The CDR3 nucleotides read TGCAGCGCCCGACAGGGTAACACCGGGGAGCTGTTTTTT. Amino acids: CSARQGNTGELFF.

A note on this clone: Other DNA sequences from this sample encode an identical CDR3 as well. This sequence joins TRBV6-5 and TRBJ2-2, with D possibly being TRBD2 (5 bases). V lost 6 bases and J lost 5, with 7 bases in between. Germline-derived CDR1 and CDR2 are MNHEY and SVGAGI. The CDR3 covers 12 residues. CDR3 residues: CASSRGTGELFF. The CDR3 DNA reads TGTGCCAGCAGCCGAGGGACCGGGGAGCTGTTTTTT.

CDR3 amino acids: CASSSDERYEQYF. CDR3 sequence (DNA): TGTGCCAGCAGTAGCGACGAGCGCTACGAGCAGTACTTC. This chain joins TRBV27 and TRBJ2-7; D not certain. There are 13 residues in the CDR3. The germline CDR1 and CDR2 sequences are MNHEY and SMNVEV (reference sequence). V dropped 5 bases and J dropped 3 bases, with 11 bases sitting between them.

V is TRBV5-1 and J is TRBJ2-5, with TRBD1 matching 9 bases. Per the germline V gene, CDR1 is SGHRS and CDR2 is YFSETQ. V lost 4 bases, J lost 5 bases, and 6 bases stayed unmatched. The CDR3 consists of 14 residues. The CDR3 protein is CASSVEDRGETQYF. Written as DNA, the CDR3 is TGCGCCAGCAGCGTAGAGGACAGGGGCGAGACCCAGTACTTC.

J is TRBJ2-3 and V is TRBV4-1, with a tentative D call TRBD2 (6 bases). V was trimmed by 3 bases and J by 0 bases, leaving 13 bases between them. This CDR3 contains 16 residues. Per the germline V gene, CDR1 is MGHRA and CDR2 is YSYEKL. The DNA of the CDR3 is TGCGCCAGCAGCCAGTCAGCGGGCGCTAGCACAGATACGCAGTATTTT. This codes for CASSQSAGASTDTQYF.

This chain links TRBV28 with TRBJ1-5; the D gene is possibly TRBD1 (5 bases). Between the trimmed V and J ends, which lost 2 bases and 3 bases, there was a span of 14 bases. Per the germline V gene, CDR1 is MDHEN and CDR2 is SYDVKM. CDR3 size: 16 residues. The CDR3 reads CASSLQQGSNNQPQHF. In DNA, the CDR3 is TGTGCCAGCAGTTTACAGCAGGGCTCGAACAATCAGCCCCAGCATTTT.

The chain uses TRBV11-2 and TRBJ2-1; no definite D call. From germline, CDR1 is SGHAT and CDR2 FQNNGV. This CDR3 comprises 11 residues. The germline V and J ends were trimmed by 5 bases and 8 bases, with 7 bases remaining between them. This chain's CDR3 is CASSPRHEQFF. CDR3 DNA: TGTGCCAGCAGCCCCCGTCATGAGCAGTTCTTC.